This entry describes one TCR beta chain. Its cognate antigen is unknown. These data come from a study of cytomegalovirus exposure and HLA in healthy donors. PCR used 60 Vbeta primers and 13 Jbeta primers. The table came from immunoSEQ multiplex PCR; TCRdb's copy has only in-frame clones and leaves some out. There are about 120,000 clones in the sample; under 85% occur only once, and nearly 9.5% lies in the top ten. Study-level results: Most TCR sequences were seen very rarely across donors, but some public TCRs occurred in many. Among the most significant clusters, several appeared linked to common viral pathogens in a later analysis. Sequencing artifact likely explains a cluster of highly shared sequence variants. In the analysis, some V segments, TRBV6-2 and TRBV6-3 included, were excluded as indistinguishable.

Germline V gene data show CDR1 as SQVTM and CDR2 as ANQGSEA. V trimming: 6 bases; J trimming: 3 bases; junction bases outside the gene matches: 5. The CDR3 contains 13 residues. The receptor's source is a woman between 50 and 59 years old in good health and CMV-seropositive. Sequencing was carried out using PBMCs. J is TRBJ2-7 and V is TRBV29-1; 10 bases fit TRBD2. This chain's CDR3 is CSVLAGEHYEQYF. The CDR3 DNA follows: TGCAGCGTCCTAGCGGGAGAGCACTACGAGCAGTACTTC.